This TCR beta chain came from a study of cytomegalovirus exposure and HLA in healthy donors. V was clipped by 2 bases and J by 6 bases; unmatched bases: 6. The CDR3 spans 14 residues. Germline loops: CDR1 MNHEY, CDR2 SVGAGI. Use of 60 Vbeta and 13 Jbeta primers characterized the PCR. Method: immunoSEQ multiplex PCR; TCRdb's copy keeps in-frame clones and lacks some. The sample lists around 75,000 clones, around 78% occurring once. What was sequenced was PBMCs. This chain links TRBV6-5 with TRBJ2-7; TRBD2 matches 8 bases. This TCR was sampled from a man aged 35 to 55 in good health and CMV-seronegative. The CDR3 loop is CASSYGAGGSEQYF. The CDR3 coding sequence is TGTGCCAGCAGTTACGGCGCGGGGGGTTCCGAGCAGTACTTC.